Given below is one T cell receptor beta chain in context. Its antigen target is currently unknown. Per-base quality was not reported, and no clone a single base away is much larger than it. This entry comes from a study of radiation and T cells in renal cell carcinoma (dated by TCRdb to the early 2020s). About the study as a whole: In total, fewer than 55 samples underwent TCR beta sequencing: some 25 tumors plus 27 peripheral blood samples. A total of approximately 4 million unique CDR3 nucleotide sequences, encoding 2.7 million or so unique CDR3 amino acid sequences, were found across all 55 or so samples. The last blood draw happened 4 weeks after radiation, timed to coincide with nephrectomy.

V and J lose 6 bases and 4 bases, and a span of 16 bases separates them. Sequences MNHEY (CDR1) and SMNVEV (CDR2) are obtained from the germline V gene (reference sequence). The CDR3 measures 15 amino acids from cysteine to phenylalanine. The retained sequence is limited to the CDR3, 45 bases, with the frame set at the first base. This specimen's time point label, per the study, means: blood 4 weeks post-SBRT, at nephrectomy. The intended sense of this specimen's treatment or condition label: 15 Gy SBRT to primary tumor, nephrectomy 4 weeks later. Samples were obtained from a clinical trial, in which 15 Gy stereotactic body radiation therapy was delivered to primary renal cell carcinomas and nephrectomy was performed 4 weeks later. To follow tumor-enriched clonotypes, serial peripheral blood was collected from radiation-treated patients at baseline and at 2 weeks and 4 weeks after SBRT. All patients had renal cell carcinoma with clear cell pathology. The QIAamp DNA Blood Mini Kit (Qiagen) was used to prepare genomic DNA for TCR sequencing. The analyses included only samples that passed all quality control checks.

What the research found in general, with its limitations: Blood repertoire dynamics were not followed beyond 4 weeks after treatment. Because no pretreatment tumor biopsies were available, whether clonotypes were present in the tumor at baseline could not be determined. Top tumor clonotypes rose in blood from baseline to 2 weeks post-radiation, then contracted by 4 weeks, suggesting transient expansion of tumor-resident clones. Effects of radiation dose or scheduling on the TCR repertoire could not be addressed with the single-armed trial design.

The immunoSEQ kit was used, according to the manufacturer's recommendations, to generate TCR beta libraries from genomic DNA. For library preparation, a first multiplex PCR was performed with proprietary primers, followed by a second PCR in which unique barcodes were added, and bead cleanups were performed after each round. Each sample batch included a kit-provided positive control reaction and a negative control reaction. The final libraries were assessed on an Agilent 4200 TapeStation D1000 ScreenTape, pooled by volume, and quantified by qPCR. Sequencing was performed on an Illumina NextSeq500 using a MidOutput 150-cycle cartridge, with 156 Read1 cycles, 15 Index1 cycles, and the kit custom primers. The pooled library was loaded at roughly 0.96 pM, with an approximately 21% PhiX control spiked in. The authors' analysis ran thus. Vendor-processed data were analyzed in R, with a clonotype defined as all T cells sharing the same CDR3 nucleotide sequence. For clone abundance analyses, frequencies were normalized to the 10,000 most abundant clones per sample. Public T cell clones, which averaged fewer than five per sample, were excluded before analysis. An abundance difference of at least 32-fold between compartments was the criterion for calling clonotypes tumor-enriched or baseline blood-enriched. A beta-binomial differential abundance model was used to identify clonotypes that were expanded or contracted between blood time points. The Baroni-Urbani and Buser coefficient was used to measure tumor-blood repertoire similarity, and groups were compared with two-tailed Wilcoxon tests in R. Drawn from immuneACCESS, this table holds only the in-frame rearrangements with V and J called that TCRdb kept. Clones are partly lost; checked studies trace under half to an unresolved V gene and leave the rest unexplained. V and J calls and clone size come straight from that table; D and trimming were deduced from the DNA. The sample yields approximately 90,000 clones; around 85% were counted once. Of the sample, 9.4% is held by the ten largest clones.

The chain links TRBV27 with TRBJ2-1; TRBD2 is a possible D gene, resting on 6 matching bases. This clonotype was obtained from a man aged 50-60 years with renal cell carcinoma. Sequencing was performed on blood, taken from a patient whose treatment included radiotherapy and nephrectomy. The CDR3 protein is CASSRSGYLYNEQFF. The nucleotide sequence reads as follows: TGTGCCAGCAGCCGCAGCGGGTATCTTTACAATGAGCAGTTCTTC.